A single sample gave rise to the 28 T cell receptor beta chains below, sequenced in a study of T cell responses to AZD1222 COVID-19 vaccine. Data came from immunoSEQ multiplex PCR; TCRdb stores just in-frame clones and leaves some out. Seen here are under 95,000 clones, over 75% observed once, and the top ten hold approximately 15%. The sequences come from peripheral blood, collected on day 0 of AZD1222 vaccination. Source of these receptors: an adult in good health.

J is TRBJ1-5 and V is TRBV6-1, with a possible D match to TRBD1 (5 bases). Per the germline V gene, CDR1 is MNHNS and CDR2 is SASEGT. CDR3 length: 15 amino acids. Trimming pared 3 bases from V and 2 bases from J, leaving 11 bases between. This CDR3 is CASSEQGWRNQPQHF. CDR3 coding DNA: TGTGCCAGCAGTGAGCAGGGTTGGCGCAATCAGCCCCAGCATTTT.

This chain connects TRBV7-9 to TRBJ1-2; 7 bases map to TRBD1. The CDR3 totals 16 residues. Germline V gives CDR1 SEHNR, CDR2 FQNEAQ (reference sequence). V was pared by 0 bases and J by 4 bases, with 8 bases of the junction left unmatched. CDR3: CASSLAGGTALYGYTF. The CDR3 nucleotides read TGTGCCAGCAGCTTAGCAGGTGGGACAGCTCTCTATGGCTACACCTTC. Looking up the rest from reference TRBV7-9 and TRBJ1-2 gives the full variable domain: DTGVSQNPRHKITKRGQNVTFRCDPISEHNRLYWYRQTLGQGPEFLTYFQNEAQLEKSRLLSDRFSAERPKGSFSTLEIQRTEQGDSAMYLCASSLAGGTALYGYTFGSGTRLTVV.

This chain joins TRBV19 and TRBJ1-2, with 12 positions matching TRBD1. The CDR3 extends over 14 amino acids. J lost 6 bases, V lost 7 bases, and 6 bases had no gene match. CDR1 is LNHDA, CDR2 SQIVND, per germline (reference sequence). The CDR3 nucleotides are TGTGCCAGTAAGGGGACAGGGGGCTTACATGGCTACACCTTC. This gives the protein CASKGTGGLHGYTF.

This clone appeared a single time. The CDR3 sequence is CASSLKGLAGVGADTQYF. CDR3 coding DNA: TGCGCCAGCAGCTTAAAGGGACTAGCGGGAGTTGGTGCAGATACGCAGTATTTT. The rearrangement links TRBV5-1 to TRBJ2-3; 14 bases match TRBD2. V lost 2 bases, J lost 4 bases, and 9 bases stayed unmatched. CDR1 is SGHRS, CDR2 YFSETQ, per germline. CDR3 length: 18 amino acids.

The rearrangement joins TRBV7-3 to TRBJ1-1; D is ambiguous. Germline V gene sequence: CDR1 SGHTA, CDR2 FQGTGA. Deletions cut 4 bases from V and 2 bases from J, with 8 bases between. The CDR3 extends over 13 amino acids. The CDR3 nucleotides read TGTGCCAGCAGCTCCGGGCCTAACACTGAAGCTTTCTTT. As protein: CASSSGPNTEAFF.

V gene TRBV5-1 combines with J gene TRBJ1-4; no definite D call. The CDR3 sequence is 15 residues long. The V and J ends lost 0 bases and 0 bases respectively, with 6 bases between them. Germline lookup yields CDR1 SGHRS and CDR2 YFSETQ. The CDR3 region has the DNA TGCGCCAGCAGCTTGGGCAGTACAACTAATGAAAAACTGTTTTTT. It is translated as CASSLGSTTNEKLFF.

This sequence joins TRBV29-1 and TRBJ2-1, with a possible D match to TRBD1 (5 bases). This CDR3 has 12 residues. The germline gives CDR1 SQVTM, CDR2 ANQGSEA. V gave up 4 bases and J gave up 3 bases, with 7 bases separating them. The DNA for the CDR3 is TGCAGCGTTGCTCAGGGCTACAATGAGCAGTTCTTC. This translates into CSVAQGYNEQFF.

This rearrangement joins TRBV18 to TRBJ2-3; 12 bases line up with TRBD2. The V and J ends lost 1 base and 4 bases, in that order; junction bases with no gene match: 0. The V gene's germline CDR1 is KGHSH and CDR2 LQKENI. The CDR3 is made up of 15 amino acids. CDR3 sequence (DNA): TGTGCCAGCTCACCACGGACTAGCGGGGCAGATACGCAGTATTTT. It is translated as CASSPRTSGADTQYF.

The rearrangement uses TRBV6-2 or TRBV6-3 and TRBJ2-3, with D possibly TRBD1 on 6 matching bases. Germline CDR1 MNHEY, CDR2 SVGEGT. The CDR3 runs to 17 residues. Between the trimmed V and J ends, which lost 1 base and 0 bases, there was a span of 14 bases. The CDR3 spells CASSYWGTPPSTDTQYF. Here the CDR3 DNA reads TGTGCCAGCAGTTACTGGGGGACACCACCTAGCACAGATACGCAGTATTTT.

CDR3 DNA: TGTGCCAGCAGCCAGGGAGGCGGGGAGCTGTTTTTT. Its translation: CASSQGGGELFF. The V gene is TRBV3-1 (or the pseudogene TRBV3-2), the J gene TRBJ2-2, with D tentatively TRBD2 (6 bases). V lost 3 bases, J lost 7 bases, and 6 bases lay in between. The CDR3 has 12 amino acids. The germline CDR1 and CDR2 sequences are LGHDT and YNNKEL (reference sequence).

The chain employs TRBV3-1 (or the pseudogene TRBV3-2) and TRBJ2-7, with no clear D. This CDR3 spans 15 amino acids. With 0 bases removed from V and 7 bases from J, the gap between germline ends came to 16 bases. CDR1 and CDR2 (germline): LGHDT, YNNKEL (reference sequence). CDR3 sequence (DNA): TGTGCCAGCAGCCAAGACTTTGTCCACACGCGGGAGCAGTACTTC. Translated: CASSQDFVHTREQYF.

CDR3 amino acids: CASSLEGVRGEKLFF. CDR3 DNA sequence: TGTGCCAGCAGCTTGGAAGGGGTCCGCGGTGAAAAACTGTTTTTT. V and J are TRBV5-8 and TRBJ1-4, with D perhaps matching TRBD1 (5 bases). The germline V gene has CDR1 SGHTS and CDR2 YDEGEE. The ends were cut back, 0 bases at V and 7 bases at J, with 13 bases in the middle. This CDR3 has 15 amino acids.

This sequence joins TRBV6-1 and TRBJ1-1; 10 bases are shared with TRBD1. The CDR3 has 14 amino acids. Looked up from germline, CDR1 is MNHNS and CDR2 is SASEGT. J gave up 10 bases and V 5 bases, and 10 bases lay outside the gene matches. The CDR3 region is CASSPGQGDLGAFF. In nucleotides, the CDR3 is TGTGCCAGCAGTCCTGGACAGGGGGATCTTGGAGCTTTCTTT.

The CDR3 coding sequence is TGTGCCAGCAGCTTAGGGGGGACGGTAGATTCACCCCTCCACTTT. It codes for CASSLGGTVDSPLHF. The chain is built from TRBV7-9 and TRBJ1-6, with D perhaps TRBD1 (5 bases). CDR3 length equals 15 residues. V was clipped by 1 base and J by 8 bases, with 12 bases between them. Germline V gives CDR1 SEHNR, CDR2 FQNEAQ (reference sequence).

The rearrangement uses TRBV4-1 and TRBJ2-1; TRBD2 aligns across 7 bases. This CDR3 comprises 15 residues. CDR1 and CDR2 from the germline V gene are MGHRA and YSYEKL. V lost 1 base and J lost 9; bases outside the gene matches: 9. The CDR3 region is CASSQGSSGVGEQFF. The CDR3 DNA reads as TGCGCCAGCAGCCAAGGCTCTAGCGGAGTCGGTGAGCAGTTCTTC.

This chain uses TRBV19 with TRBJ1-2, with TRBD1 identical over 7 bases. The CDR3 is made up of 15 amino acids. The V segment lost 0 bases and the J segment 7 bases; nucleotides outside the gene matches: 8. Germline lookup yields CDR1 LNHDA and CDR2 SQIVND (reference sequence). This CDR3 is CASSIDRGFRPGYTF. CDR3 nucleotide sequence: TGTGCCAGTAGTATAGACAGGGGGTTCCGTCCTGGCTACACCTTC.

The V call is TRBV7-9, the J call TRBJ1-1, with 10 bases fitting TRBD1. The CDR3 sequence is 12 residues long. The junction had 5 bases not matched to a gene; V was cut back by 9 bases and J by 7 bases. Germline V CDR1 and CDR2: SEHNR, FQNEAQ (reference sequence). CDR3 bases: TGTGCCAGAGACAGGGGGCGAGGTGAAGCTTTCTTT. Its protein is CARDRGRGEAFF.

The V call is TRBV4-2, the J call TRBJ2-2; D possibly matches TRBD1 or TRBD2 (5 bases each). The CDR3 is made up of 15 amino acids. Germline V gene data show CDR1 as LGHNA and CDR2 as YNFKEQ. Deletions cut 4 bases from V and 4 bases from J, with 13 bases between. For the CDR3, the DNA is TGTGCCAGCAGCCCGGGACGGGCGAGCACCGGGGAGCTGTTTTTT. Translating it yields CASSPGRASTGELFF.

In DNA, the CDR3 is TGTGCCAGCAGCGTAGGACAGGGCGGACAGACCCAGTACTTC. It is translated as CASSVGQGGQTQYF. This chain joins TRBV9 and TRBJ2-5, with 7 nucleotides matching TRBD1. With 0 bases clipped from V and 6 bases from J, the junction kept 5 bases outside the gene matches. The CDR3 covers 14 residues. From germline, CDR1 is SGDLS and CDR2 YYNGEE. The entire variable domain, with the rest obtained from reference TRBV9 and TRBJ2-5, is as follows: DSGVTQTPKHLITATGQRVTLRCSPRSGDLSVYWYQQSLDQGLQFLIQYYNGEERAKGNILERFSAQQFPDLHSELNLSSLELGDSALYFCASSVGQGGQTQYFGPGTRLLVL.

The J gene is TRBJ1-2, the V gene TRBV27; 8 bases are shared with TRBD1. Per the germline V gene, CDR1 is MNHEY and CDR2 is SMNVEV (reference sequence). V was clipped by 6 bases and J by 8 bases; unmatched bases: 5. CDR3 length equals 12 residues. CDR3 loop: CASSRQGYGYTF. DNA for the CDR3: TGTGCCAGCAGCCGACAGGGGTACGGCTACACCTTC.

The rearrangement links TRBV6-5 to TRBJ1-1; TRBD1 might be the D (5 bases). CDR1 is MNHEY and CDR2 is SVGAGI in the germline V gene. Trimming shortened V by 7 bases and J by 11 bases, and 26 bases separated the two germline ends. The CDR3 is 15 residues long. The CDR3 loop is CASTGGGVHAFEAFF. In DNA, the CDR3 is TGTGCCAGCACGGGTGGGGGGGTTCACGCTTTTGAGGCTTTCTTT.

CDR3 protein: CASSHWTGNTEAFF. CDR3 DNA: TGTGCCAGCAGCCACTGGACAGGGAACACTGAAGCTTTCTTT. The chain has TRBV3-1 (or the pseudogene TRBV3-2) and TRBJ1-1, with TRBD1 identical over 7 bases. This CDR3 has 14 amino acids. Unmatched junction bases numbered 2, after V lost 3 bases and J lost 1 base. Germline loops: CDR1 LGHDT, CDR2 YNNKEL (reference sequence).

As regards this clone: Other DNA sequences in the sample encode the same CDR3. V is TRBV6-5 and J is TRBJ1-1, with TRBD1 matching 11 bases. The germline CDR1 and CDR2 sequences are MNHEY and SVGAGI. V dropped 6 bases and J dropped 4; count of bases not matched to a gene: 7. The CDR3 covers 15 residues. The CDR3 loop reads CASRGQGAGGTEAFF. The CDR3 DNA reads TGTGCCAGCAGAGGACAGGGGGCGGGCGGCACTGAAGCTTTCTTT.

This rearrangement joins TRBV18 to TRBJ2-7; D is unresolved. Trimming shortened V by 1 base and J by 6 bases, and 10 bases separated the two germline ends. Germline CDR1 is KGHSH and CDR2 is LQKENI. This CDR3 spans 13 amino acids. The CDR3 is CASSPLAGFEQYF. CDR3 sequence (DNA): TGTGCCAGCTCACCACTTGCCGGGTTCGAGCAGTACTTC.

V and J are TRBV25-1 and TRBJ2-5, with D uncertain. CDR1 and CDR2 from the germline V gene are MGHDK and SYGVNS. The CDR3 spans 14 residues. Trimming shortened V by 1 base and J by 1 base, and 7 bases separated the two germline ends. The CDR3 nucleotides read TGTGCCAGCAGTGAATTAGTCAGCCAAGAGACCCAGTACTTC. It is translated as CASSELVSQETQYF.

This clone was recorded a few times. This specimen includes other DNA sequences encoding the same CDR3. The chain recombines TRBV2 with TRBJ2-6, with D perhaps matching TRBD2 (6 bases). The V gene's germline CDR1 is SNHLY and CDR2 FYNNEI. Trimming shortened V by 5 bases and J by 1 base, and 9 bases separated the two germline ends. This CDR3 contains 15 residues. CDR3 sequence (DNA): TGTGCCAGCAGTTATGCGGGGTCTGGGGCCAACGTCCTGACTTTC. It translates to CASSYAGSGANVLTF.

A word on this clone: Other DNA sequences of this sample code for an identical CDR3. This chain connects TRBV6-2 or TRBV6-3 to TRBJ1-5; 10 nucleotides match TRBD1. The CDR3 consists of 15 residues. J was trimmed by 2 bases and V by 2 bases; bases with no gene match: 0. Germline CDR1 MNHEY, CDR2 SVGEGT. The CDR3 sequence: CASSYGTGGNQPQHF. The CDR3 DNA sequence: TGTGCCAGCAGTTACGGGACAGGGGGCAATCAGCCCCAGCATTTT.

This rearrangement joins TRBV4-2 to TRBJ1-5; 9 nucleotides line up with TRBD1. Trimming cost V 4 bases and J 5 bases; bases outside gene matches: 3. Per the germline V gene, CDR1 is LGHNA and CDR2 is YNFKEQ. The CDR3 is 14 residues long. This CDR3 reads CASSRGQGYQPQHF. The CDR3 DNA sequence: TGTGCCAGCAGCCGTGGACAGGGGTATCAGCCCCAGCATTTT.